This T cell receptor (beta chain) is drawn from a study of cytomegalovirus exposure and HLA in healthy donors. Assay: immunoSEQ multiplex PCR; the TCRdb copy retains only in-frame clones and omits some. The top ten hold less than 2.5% of the sample, which has over 150,000 clones, roughly 84% seen once. Comment on this clone: Antigen specificity is unknown.

General study points: The study designated fewer than 200 TCR beta chains cytomegalovirus-associated. In vitro testing confirmed a few CMV-associated chains as specific for CMV antigens. Rare sequences made up most TCRs, while some public TCRs were found in many donors.

Germline assignment: CDR1 SNHLY and CDR2 FYNNEI. V lost 1 base and J 3 bases, leaving 10 bases between the germline ends. The CDR3 totals 14 residues. The sequence came from a human donor in good health. The source material was PBMCs. This chain connects TRBV2 to TRBJ2-7, with a possible D match to TRBD2 (7 bases). The CDR3 DNA follows: TGTGCCAGCAGTGAAGGGGGAGGGGGCTACGAGCAGTACTTC. Translated, it gives CASSEGGGGYEQYF.